What follows is one TCR beta chain and its context. This CDR3 is built from 17 residues. With V trimmed by 6 bases and J by 3 bases, 13 bases remained unmatched. Per the germline V gene, CDR1 is SNHLY and CDR2 is FYNNEI. The data were taken from a study of glioma-infiltrating T cells after dendritic cell vaccination. On the study more broadly: Three intradermal dendritic cell vaccine injections were given every two weeks.

Measured with immunoSEQ multiplex PCR; TCRdb has only the in-frame clones, and not every one. The profile covers 45,000 to 55,000 clones, with 85% appearing a single time and about an eighth taken by the ten largest. This chain connects TRBV2 to TRBJ1-5; 8 bases are shared with TRBD1. The sequences come from blood, collected before dendritic cell vaccination. This clonotype was sampled from a human donor with glioblastoma. In DNA form, the CDR3 reads TGTGCCAGCAGCCCGGACAGGGCTTACAGCTCCAATCAGCCCCAGCATTTT. It yields the protein CASSPDRAYSSNQPQHF.